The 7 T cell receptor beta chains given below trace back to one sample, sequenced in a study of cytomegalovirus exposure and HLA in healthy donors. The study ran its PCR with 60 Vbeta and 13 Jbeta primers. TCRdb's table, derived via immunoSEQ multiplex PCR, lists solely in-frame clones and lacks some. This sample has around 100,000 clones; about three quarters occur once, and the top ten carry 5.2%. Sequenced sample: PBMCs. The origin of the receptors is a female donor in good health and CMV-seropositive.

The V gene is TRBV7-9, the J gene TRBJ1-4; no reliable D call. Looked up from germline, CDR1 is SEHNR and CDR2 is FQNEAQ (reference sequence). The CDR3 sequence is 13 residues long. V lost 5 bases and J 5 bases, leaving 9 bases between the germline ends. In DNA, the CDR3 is TGTGCCAGCAGCCCGGGAGGGAATGAAAAACTGTTTTTT. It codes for CASSPGGNEKLFF.

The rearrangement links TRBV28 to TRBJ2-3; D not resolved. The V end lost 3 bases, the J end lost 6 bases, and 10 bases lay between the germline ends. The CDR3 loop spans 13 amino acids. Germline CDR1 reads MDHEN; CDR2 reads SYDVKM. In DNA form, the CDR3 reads TGTGCCAGCAGTTTCGTAGCTTCGGATACGCAGTATTTT. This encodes CASSFVASDTQYF.

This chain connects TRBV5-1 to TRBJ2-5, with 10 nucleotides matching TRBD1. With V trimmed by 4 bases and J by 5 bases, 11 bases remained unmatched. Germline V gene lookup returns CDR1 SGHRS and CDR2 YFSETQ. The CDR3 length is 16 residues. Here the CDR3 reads CASSQGTGASWETQYF. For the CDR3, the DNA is TGCGCCAGCAGCCAAGGGACAGGGGCTTCATGGGAGACCCAGTACTTC.

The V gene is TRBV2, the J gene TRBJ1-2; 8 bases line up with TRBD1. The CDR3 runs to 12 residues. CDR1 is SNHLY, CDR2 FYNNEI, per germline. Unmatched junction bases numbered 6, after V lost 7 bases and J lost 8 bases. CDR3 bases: TGTGCCAGCACCGGACAGGGTTCGGGCTACACCTTC. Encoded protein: CASTGQGSGYTF.

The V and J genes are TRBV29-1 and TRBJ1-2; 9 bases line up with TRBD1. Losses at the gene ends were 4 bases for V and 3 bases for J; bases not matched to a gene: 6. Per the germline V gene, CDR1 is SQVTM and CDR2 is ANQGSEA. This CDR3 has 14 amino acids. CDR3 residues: CSVGTGTGYYGYTF. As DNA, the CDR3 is TGCAGCGTTGGTACCGGGACAGGGTACTATGGCTACACCTTC. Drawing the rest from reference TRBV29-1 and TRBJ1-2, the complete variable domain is SAVISQKPSRDICQRGTSLTIQCQVDSQVTMMFWYRQQPGQSLTLIATANQGSEATYESGFVIDKFPISRPNLTFSTLTVSNMSPEDSSIYLCSVGTGTGYYGYTFGSGTRLTVV.

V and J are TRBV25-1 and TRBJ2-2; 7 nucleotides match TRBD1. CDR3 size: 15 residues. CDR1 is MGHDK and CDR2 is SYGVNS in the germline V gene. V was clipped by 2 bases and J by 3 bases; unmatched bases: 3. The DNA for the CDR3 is TGTGCCAGCAGTGAAAGGGGGCGTTACACCGGGGAGCTGTTTTTT. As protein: CASSERGRYTGELFF.

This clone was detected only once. Here the CDR3 reads CASSLALASGGSYNEQFF. In DNA form, the CDR3 reads TGCGCCAGCAGCTTGGCCCTGGCTAGCGGGGGCTCCTACAATGAGCAGTTCTTC. V is TRBV5-1 and J is TRBJ2-1; 10 bases fit TRBD2. CDR1 is SGHRS and CDR2 is YFSETQ in the germline V gene. This CDR3 spans 18 amino acids. Trimming cost V 0 bases and J 0 bases; bases outside gene matches: 6.